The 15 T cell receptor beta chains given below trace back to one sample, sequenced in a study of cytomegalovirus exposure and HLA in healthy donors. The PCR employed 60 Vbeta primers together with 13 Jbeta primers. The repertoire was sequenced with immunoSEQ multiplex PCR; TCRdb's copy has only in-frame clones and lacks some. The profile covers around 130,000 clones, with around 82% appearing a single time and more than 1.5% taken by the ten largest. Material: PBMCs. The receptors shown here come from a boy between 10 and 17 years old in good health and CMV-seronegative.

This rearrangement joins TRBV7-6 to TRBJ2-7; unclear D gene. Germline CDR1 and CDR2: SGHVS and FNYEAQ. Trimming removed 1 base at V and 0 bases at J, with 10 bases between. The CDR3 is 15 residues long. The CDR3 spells CASSLGPVSSYEQYF. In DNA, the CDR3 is TGTGCCAGCAGCTTAGGCCCGGTTAGCTCCTACGAGCAGTACTTC.

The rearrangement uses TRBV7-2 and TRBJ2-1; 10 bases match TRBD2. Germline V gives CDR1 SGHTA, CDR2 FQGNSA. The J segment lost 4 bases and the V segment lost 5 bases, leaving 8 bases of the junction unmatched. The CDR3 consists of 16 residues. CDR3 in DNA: TGTGCCAGCAGCCGCCCTCTAGCGGGAGTTTACAATGAGCAGTTCTTC. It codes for CASSRPLAGVYNEQFF.

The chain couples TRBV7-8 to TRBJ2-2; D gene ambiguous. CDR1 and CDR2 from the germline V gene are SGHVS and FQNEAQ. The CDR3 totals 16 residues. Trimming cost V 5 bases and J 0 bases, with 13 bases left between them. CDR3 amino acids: CASSLLETPNTGELFF. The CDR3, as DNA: TGTGCCAGCAGCCTATTAGAAACCCCGAACACCGGGGAGCTGTTTTTT.

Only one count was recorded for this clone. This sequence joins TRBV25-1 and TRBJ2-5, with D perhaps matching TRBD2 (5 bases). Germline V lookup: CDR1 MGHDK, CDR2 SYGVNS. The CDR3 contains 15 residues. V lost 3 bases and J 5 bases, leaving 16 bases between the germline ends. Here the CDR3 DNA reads TGTGCCAGCAGTGATCCACTAGGGTTGAGGGAGACCCAGTACTTC. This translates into CASSDPLGLRETQYF. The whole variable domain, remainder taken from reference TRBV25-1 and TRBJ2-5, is EADIYQTPRYLVIGTGKKITLECSQTMGHDKMYWYQQDPGMELHLIHYSYGVNSTEKGDLSSESTVSRIRTEHFPLTLESARPSHTSQYLCASSDPLGLRETQYFGPGTRLLVL.

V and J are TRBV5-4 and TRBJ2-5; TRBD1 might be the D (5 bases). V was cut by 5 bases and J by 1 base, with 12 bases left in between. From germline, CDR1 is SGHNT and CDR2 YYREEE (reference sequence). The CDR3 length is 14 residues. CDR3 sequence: CASSETGIQETQYF. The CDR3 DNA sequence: TGTGCCAGCAGTGAAACAGGAATCCAAGAGACCCAGTACTTC.

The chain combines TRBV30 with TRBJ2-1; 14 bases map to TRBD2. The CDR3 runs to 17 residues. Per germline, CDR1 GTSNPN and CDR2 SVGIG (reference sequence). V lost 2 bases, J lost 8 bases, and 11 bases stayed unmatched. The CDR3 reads CAWSPVSRTSGRHEQFF. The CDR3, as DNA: TGTGCCTGGAGTCCCGTTTCCCGGACTAGCGGGAGGCATGAGCAGTTCTTC.

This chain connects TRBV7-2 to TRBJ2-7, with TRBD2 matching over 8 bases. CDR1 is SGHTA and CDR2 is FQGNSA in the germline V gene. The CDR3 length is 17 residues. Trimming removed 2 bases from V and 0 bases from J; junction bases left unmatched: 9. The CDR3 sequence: CASSLKTLAGSSYEQYF. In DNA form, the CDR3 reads TGTGCCAGCAGCTTAAAGACCTTAGCGGGGAGCTCCTACGAGCAGTACTTC.

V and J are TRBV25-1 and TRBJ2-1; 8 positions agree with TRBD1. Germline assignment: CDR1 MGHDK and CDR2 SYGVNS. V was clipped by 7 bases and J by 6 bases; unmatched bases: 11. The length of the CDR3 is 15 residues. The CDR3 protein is CASTPGQGVFNEQFF. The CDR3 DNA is TGTGCCAGCACCCCCGGACAGGGTGTCTTCAATGAGCAGTTCTTC.

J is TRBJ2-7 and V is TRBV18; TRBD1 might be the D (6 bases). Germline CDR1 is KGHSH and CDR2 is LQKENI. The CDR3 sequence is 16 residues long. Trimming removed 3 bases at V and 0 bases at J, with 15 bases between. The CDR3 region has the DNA TGTGCCAGCTCACCGAGACAGGTGGCGGGCTCCTACGAGCAGTACTTC. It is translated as CASSPRQVAGSYEQYF.

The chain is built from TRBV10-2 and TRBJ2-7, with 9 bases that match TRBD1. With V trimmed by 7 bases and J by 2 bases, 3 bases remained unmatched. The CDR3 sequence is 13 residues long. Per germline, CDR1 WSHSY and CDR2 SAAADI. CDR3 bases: TGCGCCAGCACCGGGACAGGGCCCTACGAGCAGTACTTC. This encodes CASTGTGPYEQYF.

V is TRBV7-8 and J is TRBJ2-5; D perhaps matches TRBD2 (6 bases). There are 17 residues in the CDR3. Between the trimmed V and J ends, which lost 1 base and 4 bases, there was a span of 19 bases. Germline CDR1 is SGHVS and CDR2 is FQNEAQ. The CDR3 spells CASSLVVGGSFGETQYF. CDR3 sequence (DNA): TGTGCCAGCAGCTTAGTCGTCGGGGGATCTTTTGGAGAGACCCAGTACTTC.

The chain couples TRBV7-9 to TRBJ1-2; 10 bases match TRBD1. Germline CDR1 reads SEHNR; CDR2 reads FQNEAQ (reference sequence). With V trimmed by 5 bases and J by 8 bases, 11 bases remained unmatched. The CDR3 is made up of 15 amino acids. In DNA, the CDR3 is TGTGCCAGCAGCCCCGTCGAGACAGGGGGCAAGGGCTACACCTTC. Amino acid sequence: CASSPVETGGKGYTF.

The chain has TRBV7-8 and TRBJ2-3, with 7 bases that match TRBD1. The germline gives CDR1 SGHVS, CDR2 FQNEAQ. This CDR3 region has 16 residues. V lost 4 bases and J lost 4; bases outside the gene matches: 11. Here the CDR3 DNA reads TGTGCCAGCAGCTCTCGGACAGGAAGTTCAGCAGATACGCAGTATTTT. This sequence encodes CASSSRTGSSADTQYF.

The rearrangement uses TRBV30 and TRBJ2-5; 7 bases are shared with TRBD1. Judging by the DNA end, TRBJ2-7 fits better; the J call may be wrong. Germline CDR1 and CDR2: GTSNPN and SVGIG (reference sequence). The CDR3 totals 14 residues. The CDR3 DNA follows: TGTGCCTGGAGTCATAGGACAGGCATCTACGAGCAGTACTTC. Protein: CAWSHRTGIYEQYF.

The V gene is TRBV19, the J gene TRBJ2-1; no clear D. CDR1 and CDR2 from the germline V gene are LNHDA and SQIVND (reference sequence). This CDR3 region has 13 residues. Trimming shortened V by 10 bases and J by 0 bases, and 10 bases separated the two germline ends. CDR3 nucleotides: TGTGCCACACAGACCAGCTCCTACAATGAGCAGTTCTTC. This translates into CATQTSSYNEQFF.